This TCR beta chain appears in the sequencing data of a study of CD8+ T cells in alopecia areata. Findings and caveats of the study: Clonality exceeded that of normal scalp in lesional scalp, most notably in alopecia totalis/universalis.

RNA was isolated and reverse transcribed to cDNA, the sequencing template. Sequencing was performed with immunoSEQ multiplex PCR; in TCRdb, only in-frame clones are kept and a portion is missing. The sample yields approximately 140,000 clones, 87% seen once. Peripheral blood and lesional scalp punch biopsies were taken from alopecia areata patients. The germline gives CDR1 MNHEY, CDR2 SMNVEV (reference sequence). Trimming took 2 bases from V and 2 from J, leaving 11 bases between them. This CDR3 is 15 amino acids long. As for this clone: Its cognate antigen is unknown.

The specimen was CD8+ T cells sorted from blood, collected at week 0. The clonotype was recovered from a human donor with alopecia areata. The chain recombines TRBV27 with TRBJ2-3; D may be TRBD1 (5 bases). In DNA form, the CDR3 reads TGTGCCAGCAGTTTAAGGGGCAGGGACACAGATACGCAGTATTTT. This encodes CASSLRGRDTDTQYF.